Each of the 23 T cell receptor beta chains below was sequenced from the same sample in a study of CD8 T cells in ankylosing spondylitis. General study points: Made up of eight or nine highly homologous variants, a TCR beta motif appeared characteristic of ankylosing spondylitis blood.

These receptors have no known antigen. MiXCR, run by TCRdb on the 5' RACE reads, gives a single entry per CDR3 protein. Among 200,000 to 250,000 distinct CDR3 sequences, around 6.6% were seen once, and the ten largest hold approximately 15%. The material sequenced was blood, either unsorted or a sorted T cell fraction (not recorded which). These receptors all come from a male donor with ankylosing spondylitis.

This clonotype was recorded many times. This sequence joins TRBV6-1 and TRBJ1-2; D is unclear. V was cut by 6 bases and J by 0 bases, with 8 bases left in between. The CDR3 sequence is 13 residues long. Germline V gene sequence: CDR1 MNHNS, CDR2 SASEGT. CDR3 residues: CASSFTPNYGYTF. CDR3 DNA: TGTGCCAGCAGCTTTACCCCTAACTATGGCTACACCTTC.

This clonotype has at least ten counts. The rearrangement uses TRBV20-1 and TRBJ2-7; 9 bases line up with TRBD1. Trimming took 6 bases from V and 3 from J; bases not matched to a gene: 9. Germline assignment: CDR1 DFQATT and CDR2 SNEGSKA (reference sequence). There are 14 residues in the CDR3. CDR3 DNA sequence: TGCAGTGCAAACACCGGGACAGGGCTCTACGAGCAGTACTTC. Encoded protein: CSANTGTGLYEQYF.

Details on this clonotype: With a much larger clone just one base away, this may be a read error. CDR3 coding DNA: TGTGCCAGCAGCTTAGCCATGAACACTGAAGCTTTCTTT. It translates to CASSLAMNTEAFF. This chain uses TRBV7-3 with TRBJ1-1; D is unclear. The CDR3 runs 13 residues. Trimming left V 2 bases short and J 0 bases short, with 4 bases between. Germline CDR1 and CDR2: SGHTA and FQGTGA.

This clonotype was counted ten times or more. The rearrangement uses TRBV15 and TRBJ2-5; no definite D call. V shed 9 bases and J shed 4 bases, with 15 bases lying between them. Germline CDR1 and CDR2: LNHNV and YYDKDF (reference sequence). The CDR3 length is 13 residues. The CDR3 spells CATKGNNRETQYF. CDR3 nucleotide sequence: TGTGCCACTAAGGGCAACAATCGAGAGACCCAGTACTTC.

This clonotype has ten or more counts. This CDR3 is CASSQGAGGGSCYEQYF. CDR3 nucleotide sequence: TGTGCCAGCAGCCAAGGTGCGGGGGGCGGGTCGTGCTACGAGCAGTACTTC. This chain links TRBV3-1 with TRBJ2-7; TRBD2 agrees at 8 bases. With V trimmed by 1 base and J by 3 bases, 11 bases remained unmatched. Germline V lookup: CDR1 LGHDT, CDR2 YNNKEL (reference sequence). This CDR3 contains 17 residues.

J is TRBJ2-1 and V is TRBV2; D is undetermined. Per germline, CDR1 SNHLY and CDR2 FYNNEI. V was trimmed by 3 bases and J by 0 bases, leaving 9 bases between them. The CDR3 consists of 15 residues. The CDR3 loop is CASSDYVSSYNEQFF. Written as DNA, the CDR3 is TGTGCCAGCAGTGACTACGTCAGCTCCTACAATGAGCAGTTCTTC.

This clonotype has ten or more counts. The CDR3 DNA is TGTGCCAGCAGTTCCGACAGGGGAGGCCAGCCCCAGCATTTT. It encodes CASSSDRGGQPQHF. The chain links TRBV27 to TRBJ1-5; 8 bases fit TRBD1. Germline V gene lookup returns CDR1 MNHEY and CDR2 SMNVEV (reference sequence). Trimming cost V 4 bases and J 7 bases; bases outside gene matches: 6. The CDR3 runs to 14 residues.

The V gene is TRBV5-8, the J gene TRBJ1-2; D remains unclear. The germline V gene encodes CDR1 SGHTS and CDR2 YDEGEE. Trimming took off 0 bases at V and 5 bases at J, with 11 bases between the two ends. The CDR3 length is 14 residues. For the CDR3, the DNA is TGTGCCAGCAGCTTGGCCGGGAACGGTTATGGCTACACCTTC. It encodes CASSLAGNGYGYTF.

This clonotype was recorded a few times. The V and J genes are TRBV6-1 and TRBJ2-2, with D possibly matching TRBD2 (5 bases). The CDR3 covers 16 residues. The germline V gene encodes CDR1 MNHNS and CDR2 SASEGT. Trimming shortened V by 6 bases and J by 5 bases, and 19 bases separated the two germline ends. In nucleotides, the CDR3 is TGTGCCAGCAGCCAATTCAAGTTCCCGGGGACCGGGGAGCTGTTTTTT. It encodes CASSQFKFPGTGELFF.

The table lists this clonotype with many counts. One junction end does not reproduce the germline sequence, and a read error may be involved. V usage is TRBV4-1 and J usage is TRBJ2-3; 10 nucleotides agree with TRBD2. Germline V gene sequence: CDR1 MGHRA, CDR2 YSYEKL. The CDR3 covers 14 residues. The CDR3 here is CASSLRLSGTSVHF. Written as DNA, the CDR3 is TGCGCCAGCAGCCTACGGCTGTCCGGGACTAGCGTTCATTTT.

This clonotype was seen at least ten times. The V gene is TRBV7-2, the J gene TRBJ2-7; TRBD1 aligns across 7 bases. CDR1 SGHTA and CDR2 FQGNSA come from the germline V gene. The CDR3 contains 16 residues. Trimming removed 1 base from V and 0 bases from J; junction bases left unmatched: 6. The CDR3 sequence: CASSLGQGWSSYEQYF. In DNA, the CDR3 is TGTGCCAGCAGCTTAGGACAGGGTTGGAGCTCCTACGAGCAGTACTTC.

The chain combines TRBV11-2 with TRBJ2-2; D is perhaps TRBD1 (5 bases). The germline V and J ends were trimmed by 4 bases and 4 bases, with 13 bases remaining between them. The CDR3 has 15 residues. Germline CDR1 and CDR2: SGHAT and FQNNGV. The CDR3, as DNA: TGTGCCAGCAGCTCCTACAGGATTGGCACCGGGGAGCTGTTTTTT. This gives the protein CASSSYRIGTGELFF.

Ten or more counts support this clonotype. The rearrangement uses TRBV10-3 and TRBJ1-1; maybe TRBD1 (6 bases). This CDR3 region has 14 residues. Trimming took off 0 bases at V and 6 bases at J, with 11 bases between the two ends. Per germline, CDR1 ENHRY and CDR2 SYGVKD. The CDR3 loop is CAISESSGGPEAFF. The DNA of the CDR3 is TGTGCCATCAGTGAGTCGAGCGGGGGCCCTGAAGCTTTCTTT.

This clonotype appeared many times. The chain carries TRBV29-1 and TRBJ2-2; either TRBD1 or TRBD2 may fit D (5 bases each). V lost 6 bases to trimming and J lost 5 bases, with 16 bases between them. CDR3 length: 14 residues. CDR1 SQVTM and CDR2 ANQGSEA come from the germline V gene. CDR3 DNA sequence: TGCAGCGTCTCCCTCGGGGCCCATACCGGGGAGCTGTTTTTT. This sequence encodes CSVSLGAHTGELFF.

This clonotype was detected many times. J is TRBJ2-1 and V is TRBV5-5, with 8 bases lining up with TRBD1. Germline CDR1 reads SGHKS; CDR2 reads YYEKEE (reference sequence). The CDR3 spans 16 residues. Trimming cost V 4 bases and J 4 bases; bases outside gene matches: 10. In DNA form, the CDR3 reads TGTGCCAGCAGCCCCATTCGGGACAGGAGATACAATGAGCAGTTCTTC. Translating gives CASSPIRDRRYNEQFF.

The rearrangement uses TRBV5-6 and TRBJ2-3; TRBD2 aligns across 7 bases. This CDR3 region has 16 residues. Germline values: CDR1 SGHDT, CDR2 YYEEEE. Germline trimming cut 4 bases from V and 4 bases from J; bases unmatched to any gene: 12. This CDR3 is CASSLYLTSLSDTQYF. Here the CDR3 DNA reads TGTGCCAGCAGCCTCTATCTGACTAGCCTATCAGATACGCAGTATTTT.

The V and J genes are TRBV29-1 and TRBJ2-3; weak D call: TRBD1 (6 bases). Germline-derived CDR1 and CDR2 are SQVTM and ANQGSEA. This CDR3 is built from 15 residues. Trimming pared 3 bases from V and 0 bases from J, leaving 13 bases between. Here the CDR3 DNA reads TGCAGCGTTGAGATCCAGGGGTTTAGCACAGATACGCAGTATTTT. Protein: CSVEIQGFSTDTQYF.

This clonotype was seen ten or more times. V is TRBV3-1 and J is TRBJ1-5; D remains unclear. V dropped 2 bases and J dropped 0 bases, with 2 bases sitting between them. Germline loops: CDR1 LGHDT, CDR2 YNNKEL (reference sequence). The CDR3 has 13 amino acids. The CDR3 spells CASSQHSNQPQHF. CDR3 DNA sequence: TGTGCCAGCAGCCAACATAGCAATCAGCCCCAGCATTTT.

This chain joins TRBV3-1 and TRBJ1-4; D might be TRBD1 (5 bases). CDR1 and CDR2 (germline): LGHDT, YNNKEL (reference sequence). The CDR3 extends over 15 amino acids. The V end lost 1 base, the J end lost 8 bases, and 14 bases lay between the germline ends. For the CDR3, the DNA is TGTGCCAGCAGCCAAGGTATTGGGGGTGTCGAAAAACTGTTTTTT. Its translation is CASSQGIGGVEKLFF. The full variable domain, in which reference TRBV3-1 and TRBJ1-4 provide the parts outside the CDR3, is DTAVSQTPKYLVTQMGNDKSIKCEQNLGHDTMYWYKQDSKKFLKIMFSYNNKELIINETVPNRFSPKSPDKAHLNLHINSLELGDSAVYFCASSQGIGGVEKLFFGSGTQLSVL.

This clonotype was seen at least ten times. The chain uses TRBV29-1 and TRBJ1-4; no reliable D call. The germline gives CDR1 SQVTM, CDR2 ANQGSEA. Trimming shortened V by 4 bases and J by 4 bases, and 13 bases separated the two germline ends. The CDR3 covers 14 residues. The CDR3 DNA follows: TGCAGCGTTGGCATAGGACTGAATAATGAAAAACTGTTTTTT. Translated: CSVGIGLNNEKLFF. The complete variable domain, with remaining parts taken from reference TRBV29-1 and TRBJ1-4, reads SAVISQKPSRDICQRGTSLTIQCQVDSQVTMMFWYRQQPGQSLTLIATANQGSEATYESGFVIDKFPISRPNLTFSTLTVSNMSPEDSSIYLCSVGIGLNNEKLFFGSGTQLSVL.

V usage is TRBV14 and J usage is TRBJ2-7; no clear D gene. This CDR3 region has 13 residues. V gave up 4 bases and J gave up 3 bases, with 10 bases separating them. Germline V gene data show CDR1 as SGHDN and CDR2 as FVKESK. CDR3 in DNA: TGTGCCAGCAGCCCTATCTCCATCTACGAGCAGTACTTC. This gives the protein CASSPISIYEQYF. Looking up the rest from reference TRBV14 and TRBJ2-7 gives the full variable domain: EAGVTQFPSHSVIEKGQTVTLRCDPISGHDNLYWYRRVMGKEIKFLLHFVKESKQDESGMPNNRFLAERTGGTYSTLKVQPAELEDSGVYFCASSPISIYEQYFGPGTRLTVT.

This clonotype appeared many times. V usage is TRBV3-1 and J usage is TRBJ2-2; 7 nucleotides agree with TRBD1. Germline-derived CDR1 and CDR2 are LGHDT and YNNKEL (reference sequence). The CDR3 is 17 residues long. V shed 0 bases and J 0 bases; nucleotides not matched to a gene: 4. This chain's CDR3 is CASSQDLDRSNTGELFF. CDR3 nucleotide sequence: TGTGCCAGCAGCCAAGATCTGGACAGGTCGAACACCGGGGAGCTGTTTTTT. Combining the CDR3 with reference TRBV3-1 and TRBJ2-2 gives the whole variable domain DTAVSQTPKYLVTQMGNDKSIKCEQNLGHDTMYWYKQDSKKFLKIMFSYNNKELIINETVPNRFSPKSPDKAHLNLHINSLELGDSAVYFCASSQDLDRSNTGELFFGEGSRLTVL.

This clonotype was picked up many times. V is TRBV7-9 and J is TRBJ2-7; 8 nucleotides align to TRBD1. CDR1 and CDR2 (germline): SEHNR, FQNEAQ (reference sequence). With 8 bases clipped from V and 3 bases from J, the junction kept 3 bases outside the gene matches. This CDR3 has 12 amino acids. CDR3 loop: CASQDRGYEQYF. The DNA of the CDR3 is TGTGCCAGCCAAGACAGGGGCTACGAGCAGTACTTC.